Sequencing of this T cell receptor beta chain was carried out in a study of blood T cell repertoires in COVID-19. Across the study: Samples representing acute and convalescent COVID-19 were sourced from the United States, Italy and Spain.

Profiling relied on immunoSEQ multiplex PCR, and the TCRdb table lists in-frame clones only, not all of them. The sample consists of 31,000 or so clones, 90% of them appearing once. This clonotype was sampled from a man aged 55-75 years with active COVID-19. Sequenced sample: peripheral blood.

The CDR3 DNA sequence: TGTGCCAGCTCGAACCTCGGCGAGCAGTACTTC. Encoded protein: CASSNLGEQYF. V is TRBV2 and J is TRBJ2-7; D is undetermined. V lost 8 bases and J lost 6, with 11 bases in between. CDR3 length: 11 residues. Germline V gene data show CDR1 as SNHLY and CDR2 as FYNNEI.